This T cell receptor (beta chain) appears in the sequencing data of a study of T cell responses to AZD1222 COVID-19 vaccine. The overall study: Both about-4-week and about-12-week second-dose recipients were combined. General study findings and limits: Regions 160-218 and 743-854 dominated among vaccine-associated CD4 TCRs spanning spike. The donors showed a predominance of white British ancestry and of females, with possible underestimation of clonal diversity.

The data were produced by immunoSEQ multiplex PCR, yet TCRdb's version contains in-frame clones alone and is incomplete. This table holds more than 110,000 clones, 88% found once. Turning to this clone: Its matching antigen is unknown.

Sequences were derived from peripheral blood, sampled on day 0 of AZD1222 vaccination. The source of this sequence is an adult in good health.

This CDR3 reads CASSKAGGTLHEQFF. CDR3 DNA: TGTGCCAGCAGCAAGGCGGGAGGGACCCTCCATGAGCAGTTCTTC. This chain links TRBV21-1 with TRBJ2-1; the D segment call TRBD2 is taken from the table without a DNA check. TRBV21-1 is a documented pseudogene. There are 15 residues in the CDR3.